This is a list of T cell receptor beta chains from one sample in a study of blood T cells in healthy people across ages. In TCRdb, the 5' RACE reads were re-called with MiXCR into one record per CDR3 protein. The sample has around 1.7 million distinct CDR3 sequences; 28% are singletons. Input material: blood. These TCRs come from a woman in her twenties or thirties in good health. The CDR3 runs from the conserved cysteine through the conserved F or W. Each record gives: J gene, D gene, clone size, V gene, CDR3 DNA, CDR3 protein. A D gene is named only where the DNA matches it firmly. Part of the rows lack a size; the others show once, few, many or a class for expanded clones.

TRBJ2-1	TRBD1	.	TRBV24-1	TGTGCCACCAGTGTCAAGGACAGGGGGTCCGATTCCTCCTACAATGAGCAGTTCTTC	CATSVKDRGSDSSYNEQFF
TRBJ2-7	.	many	TRBV4-1	TGCGCCAGCAGCCAAGTGGGGGCGGGGGAGCAGTACTTC	CASSQVGAGEQYF
TRBJ2-7	.	many	TRBV5-1	TGCGCCAGCAGCTTGAACAGGGACTACGAGCAGTACTTC	CASSLNRDYEQYF
TRBJ2-2	.	once	TRBV5-5	TGTGCCAGCAGCCTCCGGGGCTCCTTCACCGGGGAGCTGTTTTTT	CASSLRGSFTGELFF
TRBJ2-2	TRBD2	.	TRBV7-2	TGTGCCAGCAGCTTACATTCGCTAGCGGGAGCGCGGGACACCGGGGAGCTGTTTTTT	CASSLHSLAGARDTGELFF
TRBJ2-1	TRBD1	.	TRBV25-1	TGTGCCAGCAGTGAAGTGCACAGGGGGTTTTACAATGAGCAGTTCTTC	CASSEVHRGFYNEQFF
TRBJ2-3	TRBD2	few	TRBV4-2	TGTGCCAGCAACCAGGGGACTAGCGGGGTCCGAGATACGCAGTATTTT	CASNQGTSGVRDTQYF
TRBJ1-2	.	many	TRBV5-5	TGTGCCAGCAGCTTGGTCGTCAGCTATGGCTACACCTTC	CASSLVVSYGYTF
TRBJ2-3	TRBD2	few	TRBV11-2	TGTGTCAGCAGCTCCCGGACTAGCGGGTTCACAGATACGCAGTATTTT	CVSSSRTSGFTDTQYF
TRBJ2-1	TRBD2	many	TRBV29-1	TGCAGCGTTGTGGGCCTAGCGGGCTACAATGAGCAGTTCTTC	CSVVGLAGYNEQFF
TRBJ1-6	TRBD1	few	TRBV5-1	TGCGCCAGCAGCGCCGGGACAGGGAGGGATTCACCCCTCCACTTT	CASSAGTGRDSPLHF
TRBJ2-7	.	.	TRBV5-1	TGCGCCAGCAGCTTTGACAGGCACGGCGAGCAGTACTTC	CASSFDRHGEQYF
TRBJ1-1	.	.	TRBV5-1	TGCGCCAGCAGCTTGTTTGGCTCCGACACTGAAGCTTTCTTT	CASSLFGSDTEAFF
TRBJ2-7	.	many	TRBV9	TGTGCCAGCAGCGTAGATACGTCTCCGAACGAGCAGTACTTC	CASSVDTSPNEQYF
TRBJ2-1	TRBD2	.	TRBV3-1	TGTGCCAGCAGCCCCCTCCCGGGCCTAGCGGAAAACAATGAGCAGTTCTTC	CASSPLPGLAENNEQFF
TRBJ2-5	TRBD1	few	TRBV7-3	TGTGCCAGCAGCTTATATGGACAGGGGGCAGAGACCCAGTACTTC	CASSLYGQGAETQYF
TRBJ1-1	TRBD1	.	TRBV18	TGTGCCAGCTCAACAGAGCAACACGACAGGGTCGGGGCTTTCTTT	CASSTEQHDRVGAFF
TRBJ2-2	TRBD1	.	TRBV29-1	TGCAGCGTTCGACCACAGGGGGCAGAGAACACCGGGGAGCTGTTTTTT	CSVRPQGAENTGELFF
TRBJ1-1	.	.	TRBV6-2/TRBV6-3	TGTGCCAGCAGTCATCAACTTCCCCCCATGTCCTCCACTGAAGCTTTCTTT	CASSHQLPPMSSTEAFF
TRBJ2-7	TRBD1	.	TRBV5-1	TGCGCCAGCCGGCTCGGGACAGGAAGCTACGAGCAGTACTTC	CASRLGTGSYEQYF
TRBJ2-1	TRBD2	.	TRBV7-2	TGTGCCAGCCCTAACGGGAGGGCCCGTCATGAGCAGTTCTTC	CASPNGRARHEQFF
TRBJ1-6	.	.	TRBV7-8	TGTGCCAGCAGCCCAAGACAAGACACCACTCAGGATTCACCCCTCCACTTT	CASSPRQDTTQDSPLHF
TRBJ2-7	.	.	TRBV12-3/TRBV12-4	TGTGCCGGCCCAACAGGGCCCGAGCAGTACTTC	CAGPTGPEQYF
TRBJ1-4	TRBD1	few	TRBV7-8	TGTGCCAGCAGCTTACAATGCAGGGGGGGAGAAAAACTGTTTTTT	CASSLQCRGGEKLFF
TRBJ1-2	.	few	TRBV10-2	TGCGCCAGCAGTGGGGGCTCGAATGGCTACACCTTC	CASSGGSNGYTF
TRBJ2-7	.	many	TRBV7-2	TGTGCCAGCAGCTTAGCGGGGGTGGATACTTACGAGCAGTACTTC	CASSLAGVDTYEQYF
TRBJ2-7	.	many	TRBV19	TGTGCCAGTAGTATTGAGGGGACAACCTCCTACGAGCAGTACTTC	CASSIEGTTSYEQYF
TRBJ2-6	.	many	TRBV9	TGTGCCAGCAGCCCCATTGACTCTGGGGCCAACGTCCTGACTTTC	CASSPIDSGANVLTF
TRBJ2-3	.	many	TRBV7-2	TGTGCCAGCAGCCCGCAGGGTCAGGATACGCAGTATTTT	CASSPQGQDTQYF
TRBJ1-5	.	.	TRBV20-1	TGCAGTGCTAGAGGGGGGGCAGCAGGACCTAATCAGCCCCAGCATTTT	CSARGGAAGPNQPQHF
TRBJ2-7	TRBD2	many	TRBV7-2	TGTGCCAGCAGTCGTCCCGGGACTAGATCGGGGCCCTACGAGCAGTACTTC	CASSRPGTRSGPYEQYF
TRBJ2-6	.	.	TRBV30	TGTGCCTGGAGTGTCAGGGGGGTTCCTGGGGCCAACGTCCTGACTTTC	CAWSVRGVPGANVLTF
TRBJ1-4	.	.	TRBV20-1	TGCAGTGCTGCGGACAGTAAGGGTTTTAATGAAAAACTGTTTTTT	CSAADSKGFNEKLFF
TRBJ2-1	.	many	TRBV12-3/TRBV12-4	TGCGCCAGCAGCTTGAGTCCGTACAATGAGCAGTTCTTC	CASSLSPYNEQFF
TRBJ2-1	TRBD1	.	TRBV10-3	TGTGCCATCAGTGACGGGACAGGGACGGTAAATGAGCAGTTCTTC	CAISDGTGTVNEQFF
TRBJ2-3	.	few	TRBV2	TGTGCCAGCACCGCACTAGAGAGCACAGATACGCAGTATTTT	CASTALESTDTQYF
TRBJ2-7	.	.	TRBV12-3/TRBV12-4	TGTGCCAGCAGTCCAGAGGTTCGGGGGACGCGGCAGTACTTC	CASSPEVRGTRQYF
TRBJ1-5	.	.	TRBV12-5	TGTGCTAGTGGTTTGGGACAGGACGAGAACAATCAGCCCCAGCATTTT	CASGLGQDENNQPQHF
TRBJ1-5	.	many	TRBV12-3/TRBV12-4	TGTGCCAGCAGTTTTCGGCAGGGAGGTCAGCCCCAGCATTTT	CASSFRQGGQPQHF
TRBJ1-2	TRBD1	few	TRBV18	TGTGCCAGCTCACCGGGACAGTCGACTAACTATGGCTACACCTTC	CASSPGQSTNYGYTF
TRBJ2-7	.	once	TRBV10-2	TGCGCCAGCAGGACCCCAGGGAGCTCCTACGAGCAGTACTTC	CASRTPGSSYEQYF
TRBJ2-5	TRBD2	many	TRBV5-5	TGTGCCAGCAGCTTCCTAGCGGGAGAGACCCAGTACTTC	CASSFLAGETQYF
TRBJ1-2	TRBD1	.	TRBV29-1	TGCAGCGTTATGACAGGGGGCTATGGCTACACCTTC	CSVMTGGYGYTF
TRBJ2-1	.	.	TRBV5-1	TGCGCCAGCAGCTTGGGGGCTAGCCCTGAGCAGTTCTTC	CASSLGASPEQFF
TRBJ2-5	.	few	TRBV2	TGTGCCAGCAATCTGGGGGGACGGGGAGAGACCCAGTACTTC	CASNLGGRGETQYF
TRBJ1-6	.	.	TRBV11-2	TGTGCCAGCAGCTTCACACTGAGTAGATCACCCCTCCACTTT	CASSFTLSRSPLHF
TRBJ1-3	.	few	TRBV29-1	TGCAGCGCCGGGGTTTATAGCACCATATATTTT	CSAGVYSTIYF
TRBJ2-5	TRBD2	.	TRBV20-1	TGCAGTGCCCGATCACCTAGCGGGGGGCAAGTTTGGGTGGCCCAGTACTTC	CSARSPSGGQVWVAQYF
TRBJ2-7	.	many	TRBV18	TGTGCCAGCTCACCCCTCGAGAGCTCCTACGAGCAGTACTTC	CASSPLESSYEQYF
TRBJ2-4	TRBD1	.	TRBV27	TGTGCCAGCAGACGGGACAGTTGTTACGGGCAGTACTTC	CASRRDSCYGQYF
TRBJ1-2	.	few	TRBV6-2/TRBV6-3	TGTGCCAGCACCAGAGGGGGCTACACCTTC	CASTRGGYTF
TRBJ1-5	.	few	TRBV12-5	TGTGCTAGTGGTTTGGTGGGAAGCAATCAGCCCCAGCATTTT	CASGLVGSNQPQHF